Below, 2 T cell receptor beta chains from the same sample are listed, as sequenced in a study of T cells in narcolepsy (dated by TCRdb to 2016 to 2019). The method was the immunoSEQ multiplex PCR assay. Not all clones reach the TCRdb copy of this immuneACCESS table, which keeps in-frame sequences only. Checked studies attribute under half of the gap to unresolved V genes and leave the rest unexplained. In this sample the table shows about 33,000 clones, roughly 90% of which occur a single time. More than 0.95% of the sample comes from the top ten. Sequencing input: CD45RA- memory CD4+ T cells from PBMCs. The cell subset or site label corresponds to: memory T cells sorted ex vivo from peripheral blood. The receptors originated from a human donor with narcolepsy.

The CDR3 sequence is CASSLSTRGSGNTIYF. Written as DNA, the CDR3 is TGCGCCAGCAGCTTGAGCACTCGAGGGTCTGGAAACACCATATATTTT. The chain links TRBV5-1 to TRBJ1-3; D is ambiguous. CDR3 length equals 16 residues. V was trimmed by 1 base and J by 1 base, leaving 12 bases between them. CDR1 is SGHRS and CDR2 is YFSETQ in the germline V gene.

Here the CDR3 DNA reads TGCGCCAGCAGCCAAGATTTAATAGGGGGCAATGAGCAGTTCTTC. Its protein is CASSQDLIGGNEQFF. This rearrangement joins TRBV4-3 to TRBJ2-1; weak D call: TRBD1 (6 bases). The V and J ends lost 0 bases and 6 bases respectively, with 12 bases between them. In germline, CDR1 is LGHNA, CDR2 YSLEER. The CDR3 is made up of 15 amino acids.